This TCR beta chain was recovered during a study of vaccination and CD4 T cells after COVID-19. The CDR3 loop spans 15 amino acids. From germline, CDR1 is MNHNS and CDR2 SASEGT. V shed 4 bases, J shed 4 bases, and the junction held 6 bases outside the gene matches. The Oncomine TCR Beta short-read assay was what sequenced the DNA obtained from cultured CD4+ T cells. TCRdb redid the calling of the PCR reads with MiXCR, one entry per CDR3 protein. This table holds roughly 10,000 distinct CDR3 sequences, about 44% found once. A word on this clonotype: Its specificity is unknown.

Treatment indicated: roughly 11-day PBMC culture with coronavirus spike peptide pools or control peptides (ViraFEST assay). Gathering of the CD4+ T cells, from the unexposed donor, took place before the COVID-19 pandemic (2011-2018). The specimen sequenced was CD4+ T cells from blood, cultured in vitro. The chain is built from TRBV6-1 and TRBJ2-2, with 7 positions matching TRBD1. The source is a human donor in good health. CDR3 nucleotide sequence: TGTGCCAGCAGTGCAGGACAGGAGACCACCGGGGAGCTGTTTTTT. This gives the protein CASSAGQETTGELFF.